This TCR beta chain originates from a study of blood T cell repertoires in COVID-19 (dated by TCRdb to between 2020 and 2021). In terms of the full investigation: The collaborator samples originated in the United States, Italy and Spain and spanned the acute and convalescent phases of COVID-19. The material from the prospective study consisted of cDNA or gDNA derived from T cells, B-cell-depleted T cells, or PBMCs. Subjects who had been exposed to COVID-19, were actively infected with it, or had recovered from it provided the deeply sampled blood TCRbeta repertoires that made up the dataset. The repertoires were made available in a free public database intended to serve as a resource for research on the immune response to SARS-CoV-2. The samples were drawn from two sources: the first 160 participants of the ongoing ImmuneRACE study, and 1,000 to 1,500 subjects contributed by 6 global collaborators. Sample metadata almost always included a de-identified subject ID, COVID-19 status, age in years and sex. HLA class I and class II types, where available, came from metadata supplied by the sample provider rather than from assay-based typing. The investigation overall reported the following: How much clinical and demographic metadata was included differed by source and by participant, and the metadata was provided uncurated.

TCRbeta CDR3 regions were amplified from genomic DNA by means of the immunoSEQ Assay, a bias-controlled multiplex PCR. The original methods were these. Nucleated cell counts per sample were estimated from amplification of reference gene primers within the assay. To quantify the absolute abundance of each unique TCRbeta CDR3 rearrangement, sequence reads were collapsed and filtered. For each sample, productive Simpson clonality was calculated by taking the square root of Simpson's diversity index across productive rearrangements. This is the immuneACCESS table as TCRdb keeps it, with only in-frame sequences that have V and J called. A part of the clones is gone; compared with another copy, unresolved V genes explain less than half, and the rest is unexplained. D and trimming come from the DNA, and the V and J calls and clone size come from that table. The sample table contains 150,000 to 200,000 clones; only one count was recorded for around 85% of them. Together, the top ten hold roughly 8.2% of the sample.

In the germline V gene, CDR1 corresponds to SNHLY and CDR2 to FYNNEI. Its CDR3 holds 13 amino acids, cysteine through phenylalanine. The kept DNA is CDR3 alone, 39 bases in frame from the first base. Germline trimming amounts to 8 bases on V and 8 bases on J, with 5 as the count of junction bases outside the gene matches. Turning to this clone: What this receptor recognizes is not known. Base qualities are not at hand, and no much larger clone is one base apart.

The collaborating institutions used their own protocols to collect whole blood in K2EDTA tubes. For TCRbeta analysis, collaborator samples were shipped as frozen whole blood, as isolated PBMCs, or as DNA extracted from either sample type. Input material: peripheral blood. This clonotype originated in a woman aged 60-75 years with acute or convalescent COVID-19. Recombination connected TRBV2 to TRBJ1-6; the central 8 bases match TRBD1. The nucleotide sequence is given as TGTGCCAGCCAAAAACAGGGGGATTCACCCCTCCACTTT. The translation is CASQKQGDSPLHF.